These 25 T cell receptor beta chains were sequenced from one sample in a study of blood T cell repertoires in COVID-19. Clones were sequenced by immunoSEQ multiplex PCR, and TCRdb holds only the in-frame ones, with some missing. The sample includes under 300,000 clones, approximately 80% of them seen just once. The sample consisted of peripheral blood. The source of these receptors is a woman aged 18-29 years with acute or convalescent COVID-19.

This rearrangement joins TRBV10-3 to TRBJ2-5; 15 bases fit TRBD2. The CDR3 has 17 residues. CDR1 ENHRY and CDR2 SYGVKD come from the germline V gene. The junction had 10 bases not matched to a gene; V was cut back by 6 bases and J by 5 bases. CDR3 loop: CAISAGTSGRSEETQYF. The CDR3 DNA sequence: TGTGCCATCAGCGCCGGGACTAGCGGGAGGTCCGAGGAGACCCAGTACTTC.

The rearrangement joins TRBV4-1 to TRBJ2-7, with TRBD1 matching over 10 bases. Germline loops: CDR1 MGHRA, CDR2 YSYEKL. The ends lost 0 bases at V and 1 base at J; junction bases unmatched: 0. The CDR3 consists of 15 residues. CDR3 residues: CASSQEDRGSYEQYF. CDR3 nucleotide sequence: TGCGCCAGCAGCCAAGAGGACAGGGGGTCCTACGAGCAGTACTTC.

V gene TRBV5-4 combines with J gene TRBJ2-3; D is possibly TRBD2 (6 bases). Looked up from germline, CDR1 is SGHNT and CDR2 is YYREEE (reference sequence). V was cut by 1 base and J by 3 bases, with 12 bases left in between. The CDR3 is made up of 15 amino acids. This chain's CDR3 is CASSLTAAGTDTQYF. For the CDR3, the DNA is TGTGCCAGCAGCTTGACGGCCGCGGGGACAGATACGCAGTATTTT.

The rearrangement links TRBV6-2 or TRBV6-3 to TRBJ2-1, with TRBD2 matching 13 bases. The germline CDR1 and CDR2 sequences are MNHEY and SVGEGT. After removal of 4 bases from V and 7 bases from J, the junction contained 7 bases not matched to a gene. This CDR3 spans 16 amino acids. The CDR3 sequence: CASSWTSGGGVNEQFF. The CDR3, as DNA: TGTGCCAGCAGTTGGACTAGCGGGGGAGGGGTAAATGAGCAGTTCTTC.

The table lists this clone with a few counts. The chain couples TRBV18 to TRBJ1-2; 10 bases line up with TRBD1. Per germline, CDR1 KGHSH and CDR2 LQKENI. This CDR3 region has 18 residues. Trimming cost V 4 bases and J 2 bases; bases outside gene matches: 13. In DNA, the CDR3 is TGTGCCAGCTCACTACTCCAACTGACAGGGGGCCTAAACTATGGCTACACCTTC. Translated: CASSLLQLTGGLNYGYTF.

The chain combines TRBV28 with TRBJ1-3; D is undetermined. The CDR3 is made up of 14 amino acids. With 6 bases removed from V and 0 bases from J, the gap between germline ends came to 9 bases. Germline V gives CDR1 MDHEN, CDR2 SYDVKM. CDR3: CASRTERSGNTIYF. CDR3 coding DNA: TGTGCCAGCAGGACCGAGCGCTCTGGAAACACCATATATTTT. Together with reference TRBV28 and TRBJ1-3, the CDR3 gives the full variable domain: DVKVTQSSRYLVKRTGEKVFLECVQDMDHENMFWYRQDPGLGLRLIYFSYDVKMKEKGDIPEGYSVSREKKERFSLILESASTNQTSMYLCASRTERSGNTIYFGEGSWLTVV.

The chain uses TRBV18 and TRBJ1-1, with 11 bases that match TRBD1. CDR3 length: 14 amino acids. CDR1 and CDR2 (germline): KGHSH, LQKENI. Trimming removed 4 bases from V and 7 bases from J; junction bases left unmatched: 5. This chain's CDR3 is CASSLGQGAGEAFF. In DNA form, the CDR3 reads TGTGCCAGCTCACTAGGACAGGGGGCGGGTGAAGCTTTCTTT.

The CDR3 sequence is CASSIERYPYEQYF. The CDR3, as DNA: TGTGCCAGTAGTATTGAGCGGTATCCCTACGAGCAGTACTTC. The genes are TRBV19 and TRBJ2-7, with D tentatively TRBD2 (5 bases). This CDR3 is built from 14 residues. Germline loops: CDR1 LNHDA, CDR2 SQIVND (reference sequence). V was clipped by 3 bases and J by 2 bases, with 11 bases between them.

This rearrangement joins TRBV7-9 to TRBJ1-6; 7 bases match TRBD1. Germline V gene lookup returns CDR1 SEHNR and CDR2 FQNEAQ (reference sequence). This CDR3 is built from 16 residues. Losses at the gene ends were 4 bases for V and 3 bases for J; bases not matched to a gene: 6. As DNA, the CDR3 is TGTGCCAGCAGCTCCCTCGCAGGGGGCTATAATTCACCCCTCCACTTT. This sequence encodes CASSSLAGGYNSPLHF.

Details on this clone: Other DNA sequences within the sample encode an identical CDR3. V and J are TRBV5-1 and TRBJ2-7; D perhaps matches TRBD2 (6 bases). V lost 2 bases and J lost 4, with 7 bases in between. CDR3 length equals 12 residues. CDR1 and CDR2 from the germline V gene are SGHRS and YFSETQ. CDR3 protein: CASSFGGYEQYF. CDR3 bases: TGCGCCAGCAGCTTCGGGGGTTACGAGCAGTACTTC.

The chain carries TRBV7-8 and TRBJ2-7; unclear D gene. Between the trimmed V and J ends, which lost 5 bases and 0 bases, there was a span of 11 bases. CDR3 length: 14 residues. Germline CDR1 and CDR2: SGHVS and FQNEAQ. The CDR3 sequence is CASSPRALSYEQYF. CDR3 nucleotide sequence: TGTGCCAGCAGCCCCCGAGCCCTCTCCTACGAGCAGTACTTC. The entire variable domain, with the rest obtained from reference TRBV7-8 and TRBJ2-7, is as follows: GAGVSQSPRYKVAKRGQDVALRCDPISGHVSLFWYQQALGQGPEFLTYFQNEAQLDKSGLPSDRFFAERPEGSVSTLKIQRTQQEDSAVYLCASSPRALSYEQYFGPGTRLTVT.

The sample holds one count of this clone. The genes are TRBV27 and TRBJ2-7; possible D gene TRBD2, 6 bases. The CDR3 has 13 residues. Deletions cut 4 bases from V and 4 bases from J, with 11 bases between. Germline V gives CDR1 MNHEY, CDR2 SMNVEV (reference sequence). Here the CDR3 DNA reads TGTGCCAGCAGTTCCCGGAGCGGGTACGAGCAGTACTTC. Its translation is CASSSRSGYEQYF.

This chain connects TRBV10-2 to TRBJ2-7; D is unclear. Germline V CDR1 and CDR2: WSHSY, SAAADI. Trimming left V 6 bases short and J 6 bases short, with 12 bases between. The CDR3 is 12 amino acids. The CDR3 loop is CASSLRSGEQYF. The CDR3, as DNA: TGCGCCAGCAGCCTGAGGTCCGGCGAGCAGTACTTC.

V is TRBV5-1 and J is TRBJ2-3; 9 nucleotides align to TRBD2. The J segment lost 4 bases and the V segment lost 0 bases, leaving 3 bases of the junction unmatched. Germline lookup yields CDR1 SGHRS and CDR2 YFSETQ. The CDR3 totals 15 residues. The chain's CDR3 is CASSLVAGDADTQYF. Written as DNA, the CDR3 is TGCGCCAGCAGCTTGGTAGCGGGAGATGCAGATACGCAGTATTTT.

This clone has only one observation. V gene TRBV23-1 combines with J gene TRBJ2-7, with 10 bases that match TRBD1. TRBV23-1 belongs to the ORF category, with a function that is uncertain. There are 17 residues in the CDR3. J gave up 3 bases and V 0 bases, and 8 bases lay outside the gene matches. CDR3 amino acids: CASSQSSGQGIIYEQYF. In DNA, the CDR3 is TGCGCCAGCAGTCAATCGTCGGGACAGGGGATTATCTACGAGCAGTACTTC.

CDR3 nucleotide sequence: TGTGCCAGCAGCAGACAGGGCCCCCAAGAGACCCAGTACTTC. Protein product: CASSRQGPQETQYF. V is TRBV5-5 and J is TRBJ2-5; 7 nucleotides match TRBD1. Per germline, CDR1 SGHKS and CDR2 YYEKEE (reference sequence). The CDR3 is 14 amino acids. Losses at the gene ends were 4 bases for V and 1 base for J; bases not matched to a gene: 4.

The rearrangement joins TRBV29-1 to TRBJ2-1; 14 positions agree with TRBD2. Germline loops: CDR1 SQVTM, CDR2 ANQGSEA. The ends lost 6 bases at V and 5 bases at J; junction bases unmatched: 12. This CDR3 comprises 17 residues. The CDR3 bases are TGCAGCGTGGCCGGGACTAGCGGGAGTAAAATGGACAATGAGCAGTTCTTC. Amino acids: CSVAGTSGSKMDNEQFF.

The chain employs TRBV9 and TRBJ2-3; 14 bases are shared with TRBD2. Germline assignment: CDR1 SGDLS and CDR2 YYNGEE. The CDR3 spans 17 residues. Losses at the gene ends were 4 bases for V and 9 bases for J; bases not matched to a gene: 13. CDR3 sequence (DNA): TGTGCCAGCAGCCCCCGGGGGACTAGCGGGAGCCCTAGGACGCAGTATTTT. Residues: CASSPRGTSGSPRTQYF.

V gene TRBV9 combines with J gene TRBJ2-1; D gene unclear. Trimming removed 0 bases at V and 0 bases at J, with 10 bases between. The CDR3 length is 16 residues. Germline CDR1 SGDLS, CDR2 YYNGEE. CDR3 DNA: TGTGCCAGCAGCGTAGAAGCCCGAAGCTCCTACAATGAGCAGTTCTTC. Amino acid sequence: CASSVEARSSYNEQFF. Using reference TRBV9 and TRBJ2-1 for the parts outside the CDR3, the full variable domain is DSGVTQTPKHLITATGQRVTLRCSPRSGDLSVYWYQQSLDQGLQFLIQYYNGEERAKGNILERFSAQQFPDLHSELNLSSLELGDSALYFCASSVEARSSYNEQFFGPGTRLTVL.

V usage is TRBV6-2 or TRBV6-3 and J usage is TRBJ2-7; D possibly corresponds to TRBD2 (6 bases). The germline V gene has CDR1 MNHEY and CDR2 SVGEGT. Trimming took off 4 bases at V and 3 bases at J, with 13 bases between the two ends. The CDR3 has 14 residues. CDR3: CASSSRRGFYEQYF. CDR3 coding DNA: TGTGCCAGCAGTTCGAGGCGGGGCTTCTACGAGCAGTACTTC.

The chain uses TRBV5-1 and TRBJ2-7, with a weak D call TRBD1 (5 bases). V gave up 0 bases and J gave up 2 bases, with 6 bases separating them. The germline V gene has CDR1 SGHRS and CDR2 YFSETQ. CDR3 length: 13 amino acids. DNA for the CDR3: TGCGCCAGCAGCTTGGAGACAGCCTACGAGCAGTACTTC. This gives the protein CASSLETAYEQYF.

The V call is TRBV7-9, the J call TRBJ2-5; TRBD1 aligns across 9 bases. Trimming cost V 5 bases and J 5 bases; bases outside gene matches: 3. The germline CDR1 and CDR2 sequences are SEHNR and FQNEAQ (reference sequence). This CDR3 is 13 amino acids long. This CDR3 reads CASSSGQGETQYF. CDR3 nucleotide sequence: TGTGCCAGCAGCAGCGGACAGGGGGAGACCCAGTACTTC.

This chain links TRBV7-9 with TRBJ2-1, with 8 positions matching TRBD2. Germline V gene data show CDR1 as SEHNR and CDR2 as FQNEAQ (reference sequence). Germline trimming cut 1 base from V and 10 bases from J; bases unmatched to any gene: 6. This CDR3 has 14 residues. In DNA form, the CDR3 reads TGTGCCAGCAGCTTAGGAGTGGGCGGGAGGGAGCAGTTCTTC. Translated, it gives CASSLGVGGREQFF.

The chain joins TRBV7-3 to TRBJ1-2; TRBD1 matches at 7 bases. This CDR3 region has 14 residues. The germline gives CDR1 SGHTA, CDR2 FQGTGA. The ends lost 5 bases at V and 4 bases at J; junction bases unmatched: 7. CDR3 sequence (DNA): TGTGCCAGCAGCCCGACAGGGCTTTCCTATGGCTACACCTTC. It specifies CASSPTGLSYGYTF.

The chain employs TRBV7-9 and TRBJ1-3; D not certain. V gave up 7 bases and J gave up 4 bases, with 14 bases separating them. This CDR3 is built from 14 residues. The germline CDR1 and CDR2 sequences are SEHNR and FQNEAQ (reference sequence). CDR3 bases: TGTGCCAGCACCCTCCCGGGTAGCGGAAACACCATATATTTT. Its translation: CASTLPGSGNTIYF.